This TCR beta chain emerged from a study of vaccination and CD4 T cells after COVID-19. The overall study: A positive SARS-CoV-2 nasal swab PCR result was recorded for each convalescent patient; about ten were mild and one severe.

CDR1 and CDR2 from the germline V gene are MNHEY and SMNVEV (reference sequence). The V and J ends lost 4 bases and 2 bases respectively, with 6 bases between them. The CDR3 loop spans 12 amino acids. Sequencing of cultured CD4+ T cell DNA used the Oncomine TCR Beta short-read assay. From the PCR reads, TCRdb called clonotypes with MiXCR, one entry per CDR3 protein. The table shows about 11,000 distinct CDR3 sequences, with around 60% occurring only once. Specified treatment: approximately nine-day PBMC culture with coronavirus spike peptide pools or control peptides (ViraFEST assay). The positive PCR dates, which preceded the US Alpha, Beta and Delta variants, fell between March and December 2020. Notes on this clonotype: Its antigen is still unknown.

The sequence came from a human donor who had recovered from COVID-19. The chain links TRBV27 to TRBJ2-7; D is ambiguous. Specimen: CD4+ T cells from blood, cultured in vitro. CDR3 region: CASSSTPYEQYF. CDR3 in DNA: TGTGCCAGCAGTTCCACCCCCTACGAGCAGTACTTC.